The rows below give T cell receptor beta chains drawn from one sample of a study of identical twins. Each CDR3 protein gets one entry after TCRdb re-called the 5' RACE reads with MiXCR. This table holds 200,000 to 250,000 distinct CDR3 sequences, approximately 11% found once. This same sample was also part of a study on yellow fever vaccine responses in identical twins.

Sequencing was carried out using memory (CD45RO+) T cells sorted from blood. The receptor set was obtained from a woman aged 18-29 years in good health. Both conserved end residues are part of each CDR3. Fields, in order: clone size, V gene, D gene, CDR3 length, J gene, CDR3 DNA, CDR3 protein. A D gene is named only where the DNA matches it firmly. Rows may omit the clone size; those that give it use once, few, many or a size class.

>NA|TRBV7-3|TRBD2|14|TRBJ2-1
TGTGCCAGCAGCTTACGCGGGGGGATCAATGAGCAGTTCTTC
CASSLRGGINEQFF
>few|TRBV20-1|NA|12|TRBJ2-7
TGCAGTGCTAGAGATCAACACTACGAGCAGTACTTC
CSARDQHYEQYF
>few|TRBV11-2|TRBD1|15|TRBJ2-2
TGTGCCAGCAGCCCGAGACAGGGACGGAGCGGGGAGCTGTTTTTT
CASSPRQGRSGELFF
>few|TRBV25-1|TRBD2|17|TRBJ2-3
TGTGCCAGCAGCCGCGGAGCGGGGGCCGGTGCGGGTGATACGCAGTATTTT
CASSRGAGAGAGDTQYF
>NA|TRBV24-1|TRBD2|16|TRBJ2-1
TGTGCCACCAGTGGAAAAGGACTAGGCTCCTACAATGAGCAGTTCTTC
CATSGKGLGSYNEQFF
>few|TRBV7-2|NA|15|TRBJ2-2
TGTGCCAGCAGCTCGAGCCCCCACCAATCCTGGGAGCTGTTTTTT
CASSSSPHQSWELFF
>NA|TRBV20-1|TRBD2|16|TRBJ2-3
TGCAGTGCTTACCGACTAGCGGGAGGTAGGACAGATACGCAGTATTTT
CSAYRLAGGRTDTQYF
>many|TRBV3-1|TRBD1|15|TRBJ2-7
TGTGCCAGCAGCCGAGGACAGGGGGAAACCTACGAGCAGTACTTC
CASSRGQGETYEQYF
>few|TRBV20-1|NA|13|TRBJ2-7
TGCAGTGCTAGAGACGCTTCTGACTACGAGCAGTACTTC
CSARDASDYEQYF
>few|TRBV2|TRBD1|14|TRBJ1-2
TGTGCCAGCAGTCACAGGGGGACTAACTATGGCTACACCTTC
CASSHRGTNYGYTF
>many|TRBV6-1|NA|15|TRBJ2-7
TGTGCCAGCAGCACCAAGGGGGAAATATCCTACGAGCAGTACTTC
CASSTKGEISYEQYF
>few|TRBV7-2|TRBD2|16|TRBJ2-2
TGTGCCAGCAGCTTAGGGCTAGCGGGAGTCTCGGGGGAGCTGTTTTTT
CASSLGLAGVSGELFF
>NA|TRBV29-1|NA|14|TRBJ2-3
TGCAGCGTTGAAGGTCAGGGCGGCACAGATACGCAGTATTTT
CSVEGQGGTDTQYF
>NA|TRBV19|TRBD2|17|TRBJ2-1
TGTGCCAGTAGTATCCCCTTTAGTGGGAGGGCCACCAATGAGCAGTTCTTC
CASSIPFSGRATNEQFF
>NA|TRBV19|NA|16|TRBJ2-6
TGTGCCAGTAACAACCCTCCAGGCTCTGGGGCCAACGTCCTGACTTTC
CASNNPPGSGANVLTF
>NA|TRBV12-3/TRBV12-4|TRBD1|15|TRBJ2-1
TGTGCCAGCAGTTTATTCCAGGGGGCGAGGGATGAGCAGTTCTTC
CASSLFQGARDEQFF
>few|TRBV7-2|NA|13|TRBJ2-7
TGTGCCAGCACGGTGGGGCAGGCAGGCGAGCAGTACTTC
CASTVGQAGEQYF
>many|TRBV7-2|NA|14|TRBJ2-7
TGTGCCAGCAGCTTAGCGACGGCCTCCTACGAGCAGTACTTC
CASSLATASYEQYF
>few|TRBV5-1|NA|13|TRBJ2-2
TGCGCCAGCAGCGGCCAGGGCCCCGGGGAGCTGTTTTTT
CASSGQGPGELFF
>NA|TRBV10-3|NA|15|TRBJ1-5
TGTGCCATCAGTGAGTGGGGAGATAGCAATCACCCCCAGCATTTT
CAISEWGDSNHPQHF
>few|TRBV27|TRBD2|17|TRBJ2-1
TGTGCCAGCGAGTCAATCGACAGCGGGGGGGCGGGTAATGAGCAGTTCTTC
CASESIDSGGAGNEQFF
>many|TRBV24-1|TRBD1|15|TRBJ2-5
TGTGCCACCAGTGATACCGGGACAGGGCAAGAGACCCAGTACTTC
CATSDTGTGQETQYF
>few|TRBV20-1|NA|13|TRBJ2-1
TGCAGTGCTAGGAGGGACACTTACAATGAGCAGTTCTTC
CSARRDTYNEQFF
>many|TRBV20-1|NA|14|TRBJ1-1
TGCAGTGCTAGTACAGGTTTAGTGGACACTGAAGCTTTCTTT
CSASTGLVDTEAFF
>NA|TRBV2|NA|11|TRBJ2-7
TGTGCCAAGGGGCTTACTCTCGGGCAGTACTTC
CAKGLTLGQYF
>NA|TRBV12-3/TRBV12-4|TRBD1|14|TRBJ1-6
TGTGCCAGCAGTCAAACAGGGGGAAATTCACCCCTCCACTTT
CASSQTGGNSPLHF
>few|TRBV29-1|NA|13|TRBJ2-5
TGCAGCGTTGATGCAGCTCCTCAAGAGACCCAGTACTTC
CSVDAAPQETQYF
>NA|TRBV11-1|NA|17|TRBJ1-3
TGTGCCAGCAGCTTCTCAACCGGACGGGCTGCTGGAAACACCATATATTTT
CASSFSTGRAAGNTIYF
>few|TRBV28|NA|14|TRBJ1-5
TGTGCCAGCAGTTTTACGGCAGGCAATCAGCCCCAGCATTTT
CASSFTAGNQPQHF
>few|TRBV6-6|NA|13|TRBJ2-7
TGTGCCAGCAGCCTGGGATCCAACTACGAGCAGTACTTC
CASSLGSNYEQYF
>NA|TRBV5-5|NA|15|TRBJ2-7
TGTGCCAGCAGCTTGGAATTAGCGGCCTCCTACGAGCAGTACTTC
CASSLELAASYEQYF
>NA|TRBV20-1|TRBD2|16|TRBJ2-3
TGCAGTGCTAGAGACCGACTAGCGGGGGACACAGATACGCAGTATTTT
CSARDRLAGDTDTQYF
>many|TRBV7-3|NA|13|TRBJ2-3
TGTGCCAGCAGCGGGGGGGCCTCAGATACGCAGTATTTT
CASSGGASDTQYF
>many|TRBV4-3|NA|14|TRBJ2-7
TGCGCCAGCAGCCAAGAAGCTAGCGCAGGCGAGCAGTACTTC
CASSQEASAGEQYF
>NA|TRBV12-3/TRBV12-4|NA|18|TRBJ2-5
TGTGCCAGCTGTCCGACAGGTCTGAGCCCAATATACCAAGAGACCCAGTACTTC
CASCPTGLSPIYQETQYF
>many|TRBV10-3|TRBD1|14|TRBJ1-6
TGTGCCATCAGCAAGGACAGGGTCGGATCACCCCTCCACTTT
CAISKDRVGSPLHF
>NA|TRBV7-8|TRBD1|17|TRBJ2-3
TGTGCCAGCAGCCGCAAGACCGGGACAGGGAATGCAGATACGCAGTATTTT
CASSRKTGTGNADTQYF
>few|TRBV7-2|NA|15|TRBJ2-4
TGTGCCAGCAGCTTAGGGCCCTCGACAGTTAACATTCAGTACTTC
CASSLGPSTVNIQYF
>many|TRBV7-9|NA|16|TRBJ1-1
TGTGCCAGCAGCCCAGGCGAGGGCGGGAGGGACACTGAAGCTTTCTTT
CASSPGEGGRDTEAFF
>few|TRBV7-2|TRBD2|16|TRBJ2-3
TGTGCCAGCAGCTTAAACGCGGGGGGGGTAACAGATACGCAGTATTTT
CASSLNAGGVTDTQYF
>many|TRBV2|TRBD2|12|TRBJ2-5
TGTGCCAGCAGTGCTAGCGGAGAGACCCAGTACTTC
CASSASGETQYF
>NA|TRBV29-1|NA|12|TRBJ2-1
TGCAGCGTTGAAGTAGGTCCCGATGAGCAGTTCTTC
CSVEVGPDEQFF
>NA|TRBV27|NA|14|TRBJ2-7
TGTGCCAGCAGTTTAAAAGGCGTTGCCTACGAGCAGTACTTC
CASSLKGVAYEQYF
>NA|TRBV7-9|TRBD2|14|TRBJ2-7
TGTGCCAGCAGCAATCTAGCGGGAGCGGGGGAGCAGTACTTC
CASSNLAGAGEQYF
>few|TRBV5-1|NA|15|TRBJ2-7
TGCGCCAGCAGCCCCAACGGAAGGGCGGTAAACGAGCAGTACTTC
CASSPNGRAVNEQYF
>few|TRBV6-2/TRBV6-3|TRBD2|14|TRBJ2-7
TGTGCCAGCAACCATGCTAGCGGGAGCTACGAGCAGTACTTC
CASNHASGSYEQYF
>NA|TRBV4-2|TRBD1|17|TRBJ2-7
TGTGCCAGCAGCCAAGAAGGTTCGGGACAGGCATCCTACGAGCAGTACTTC
CASSQEGSGQASYEQYF
>few|TRBV4-3|TRBD1|16|TRBJ2-7
TGCGCCAGCAGCCAAACCACCGGGACAGGGTCCGACGAGCAGTACTTC
CASSQTTGTGSDEQYF
>few|TRBV3-1|TRBD2|17|TRBJ2-3
TGTGCCAGCAGCCAAGGGACTAGCGGGGGCCCCCGGGTGGCGCAGTATTTT
CASSQGTSGGPRVAQYF
>NA|TRBV2|TRBD1|15|TRBJ2-7
TGTGCCAGCAGTGAAGAAGGACAGGGACGGAATGAGCAGTACTTC
CASSEEGQGRNEQYF
>NA|TRBV7-9|NA|13|TRBJ1-1
TGTGCCAGCAGCTTAGCAATGAACACTGAAGCTTTCTTT
CASSLAMNTEAFF
>NA|TRBV5-1|NA|15|TRBJ2-7
TGCGCCAGCAGCCCGGGGGCAGGAGATACTTACGAGCAGTACTTC
CASSPGAGDTYEQYF
>NA|TRBV7-3|TRBD2|14|TRBJ2-1
TGTGCCAGCAGTAAAGCGGGGGCCCAAAATGAGCAGTTCTTC
CASSKAGAQNEQFF
>few|TRBV5-1|TRBD1|15|TRBJ2-2
TGCGCCAGCAGCGAACGGACAGGGCTCACCGGGGAGCTGTTTTTT
CASSERTGLTGELFF